This is a list of T cell receptor beta chains from one sample in a study of neoadjuvant anti-PD-1 for oral cavity cancer. Profiled with immunoSEQ multiplex PCR; TCRdb holds only in-frame clones, not every one. The sample lists around 62,000 clones, roughly three quarters occurring once. The starting material was PBMCs, obtained before nivolumab (anti-PD-1) treatment. The origin of the receptors is a person aged 35-79 years with oral cavity squamous cell carcinoma. Both conserved end residues are part of each CDR3. The order of the fields is J gene, V gene, CDR3 protein.

j_call: TRBJ2-4; v_call: TRBV6-1; cdr3_aa: CASSAGLAGAGGLAKNIQYF
j_call: TRBJ2-2; v_call: TRBV9; cdr3_aa: CASSVVQINTGELFF
j_call: TRBJ2-1; v_call: TRBV6-1; cdr3_aa: CASSDRGQFRNEQFF
j_call: TRBJ2-4; v_call: TRBV7-2; cdr3_aa: CASSARAGALNIQYF
j_call: TRBJ2-3; v_call: TRBV18; cdr3_aa: CASSPRGGASDTQYF
j_call: TRBJ1-5; v_call: TRBV6-1; cdr3_aa: CASSGPSANSNQPQHF
j_call: TRBJ1-5; v_call: TRBV25-1; cdr3_aa: CASSSGNQPQHF
j_call: TRBJ1-5; v_call: TRBV27; cdr3_aa: CASSLRGNQPQHF
j_call: TRBJ1-5; v_call: TRBV19; cdr3_aa: CASSRQGNNQPQHF
j_call: TRBJ2-7; v_call: TRBV19; cdr3_aa: CASSGSQLEQYF
j_call: TRBJ1-1; v_call: TRBV19; cdr3_aa: CASSGANTEAFF
j_call: TRBJ2-7; v_call: TRBV5-4; cdr3_aa: CASSSKGWGTSGSFEQYF
j_call: TRBJ1-2; v_call: TRBV7-9; cdr3_aa: CASSLEGRVGYTF
j_call: TRBJ2-1; v_call: TRBV18; cdr3_aa: CASSTGTSAIINEQFF
j_call: TRBJ1-1; v_call: TRBV30; cdr3_aa: CAWKGWDREAFF
j_call: TRBJ1-5; v_call: TRBV19; cdr3_aa: CASSMIGDQPQHF
j_call: TRBJ2-5; v_call: TRBV7-7; cdr3_aa: CASSPRSGGQETQYF
j_call: TRBJ1-5; v_call: TRBV2; cdr3_aa: CASSGEGSNQPQHF
j_call: TRBJ2-3; v_call: TRBV20-1; cdr3_aa: CSARLTDTQYF
j_call: TRBJ2-5; v_call: TRBV28; cdr3_aa: CASSFGDRVGETQYF
j_call: TRBJ1-6; v_call: TRBV4-1; cdr3_aa: CASSQEGPGRPNSPLHF
j_call: TRBJ2-3; v_call: TRBV29-1; cdr3_aa: CGTTSTDTQYF
j_call: TRBJ1-1; v_call: TRBV5-1; cdr3_aa: CASRGLANTEAFF
j_call: TRBJ2-3; v_call: TRBV6-4; cdr3_aa: CASSEGGTSTDTQYF
j_call: TRBJ2-2; v_call: TRBV18; cdr3_aa: CASSPRQRTENTGELFF
j_call: TRBJ1-5; v_call: TRBV6-1; cdr3_aa: CASSENLGRGNQPQHF
j_call: TRBJ2-2; v_call: TRBV11-2; cdr3_aa: CASSSGTSGATGELFF
j_call: TRBJ1-1; v_call: TRBV2; cdr3_aa: CARTLTQGLNTEAFF
j_call: TRBJ1-6; v_call: TRBV6-5; cdr3_aa: CASRQSSYNSPLHF
j_call: TRBJ1-2; v_call: TRBV5-1; cdr3_aa: CASSSSGDRGSYGYTF
j_call: TRBJ2-3; v_call: TRBV5-1; cdr3_aa: CASSFRRGPDTQYF
j_call: TRBJ2-3; v_call: TRBV11-2; cdr3_aa: CASSINRVTDTQYF
j_call: TRBJ2-3; v_call: TRBV10-2; cdr3_aa: CASSDHTDTQYF
j_call: TRBJ1-6; v_call: TRBV19; cdr3_aa: CASRDSNNSPLHF
j_call: TRBJ1-5; v_call: TRBV19; cdr3_aa: CASIPMAWSNQPQHF